These 28 T cell receptor beta chains came from one sample sequenced in a study of T cells in women clearing cervical HPV infection (dated by TCRdb to between 2018 and 2020). The library was produced with the immunoSEQ multiplex PCR assay. TCRdb limited this immuneACCESS table to in-frame rearrangements with V and J called. A share of clones is missing; checked studies link under half to unresolved V genes, and the rest is unexplained. The sample table includes roughly 25,000 clones. 6.6% of the sample is taken by the ten largest. Sequenced material: blood buffy coat. These receptors all come from a woman between 18 and 69 years old with a cervical HPV16 infection that either progressed to CIN3+ or cleared (not recorded which).

About this clone itself: The read terminates 3 residues ahead of where the CDR3 ends, so the germline J gene completes it. The chain couples TRBV11-3 to TRBJ1-1; 12 bases agree with TRBD1. This CDR3 has 15 amino acids. Germline V CDR1 and CDR2: SGHNT, YENEEA. V trimming: 5 bases; J trimming: 5 bases; junction bases outside the gene matches: 6. CDR3 DNA (partial): TGTGCCAGCAGCAAGGGACAGGGGGCGCGGACTGAA. Its protein is CASSKGQGARTE. The entire CDR3 is CASSKGQGARTEAFF.

To note about this clone: The sequence runs out 3 residues before the end of the CDR3; the remainder is reconstructed from the germline J gene. The gene calls are TRBV11-2 and TRBJ2-7, with D possibly TRBD1 on 5 matching bases. CDR1 SGHAT and CDR2 FQNNGV come from the germline V gene. The CDR3 contains 11 residues. Trimming took off 4 bases at V and 4 bases at J, with 5 bases between the two ends. Here the CDR3 reads CASSSGYEQYF. The sequenced part of the CDR3 DNA is TGTGCCAGCAGCTCAGGGTACGAG.

As for this clone: The sequence runs out 3 residues before the end of the CDR3; the remainder is reconstructed from the germline J gene. This chain uses TRBV5-1 with TRBJ2-3, with 11 positions matching TRBD2. CDR3 size: 16 residues. V dropped 0 bases and J dropped 0; count of bases not matched to a gene: 0. Germline loops: CDR1 SGHRS, CDR2 YFSETQ. The chain's CDR3 is CASSLGLAGSTDTQYF. CDR3 DNA (partial): TGCGCCAGCAGCTTGGGACTAGCGGGGAGCACAGATACG.

Notes on this clone: The read falls 3 residues short of the CDR3 end, and the missing part is taken from the germline J gene. The rearrangement links TRBV10-2 to TRBJ1-1; the D is unclear. CDR1 WSHSY and CDR2 SAAADI come from the germline V gene. Trimming shortened V by 6 bases and J by 5 bases, and 13 bases separated the two germline ends. The CDR3 covers 13 residues. The DNA read from the CDR3 is TGCGCCAGCAGGCGGGGAAGCGCGACTGAA. Encoded protein: CASRRGSATE. The whole CDR3 region reads CASRRGSATEAFF.

About this clone: The CDR3 extends 3 residues past the end of the read, so its final part is completed from the germline J gene. V gene TRBV30 combines with J gene TRBJ2-3; possible D gene TRBD2, 6 bases. The V end was cut by 1 base, the J end by 0 bases, with 8 bases between. Germline V lookup: CDR1 GTSNPN, CDR2 SVGIG (reference sequence). The CDR3 totals 14 residues. The CDR3 bases that were read are TGTGCCTGGAGTGCCGGAGGGAGCACAGATACG. Amino acid sequence: CAWSAGGSTDT. The CDR3, in full, reads CAWSAGGSTDTQYF. The full variable domain, in which reference TRBV30 and TRBJ2-3 provide the parts outside the CDR3, is SQTIHQWPATLVQPVGSPLSLECTVEGTSNPNLYWYRQAAGRGLQLLFYSVGIGQISSEVPQNLSASRPQDRQFILSSKKLLLSDSGFYLCAWSAGGSTDTQYFGPGTRLTVL.

In regard to this clone: The CDR3 end is not reached by the read, which stops 3 residues before it; the germline J gene fills it in. V gene TRBV6-1 combines with J gene TRBJ2-4; 10 bases map to TRBD1. Trimming removed 1 base from V and 1 base from J; junction bases left unmatched: 1. The CDR3 contains 16 residues. Germline V gene lookup returns CDR1 MNHNS and CDR2 SASEGT. CDR3 region: CASSEGGQGAKNIQYF. The part of the CDR3 DNA that was read is TGTGCCAGCAGTGAAGGGGGACAGGGGGCCAAAAACATT.

A note on this clone: The read comes to an end 3 residues before the CDR3 does, leaving the germline J gene to fill in the end. V gene TRBV5-4 combines with J gene TRBJ1-2; TRBD1 agrees at 7 bases. With 4 bases clipped from V and 2 bases from J, the junction kept 5 bases outside the gene matches. CDR1 is SGHNT and CDR2 is YYREEE in the germline V gene (reference sequence). CDR3 length equals 14 residues. CDR3 protein: CASSRQGPNYGYTF. The CDR3 bases that were read are TGTGCCAGCAGCCGACAGGGCCCAAACTATGGC.

Comment on this clone: The read finishes 3 residues shy of the CDR3 end, and the germline J gene is used to complete it. The V call is TRBV11-3, the J call TRBJ1-1, with 9 bases matching TRBD1. V lost 5 bases to trimming and J lost 5 bases; unmatched junction nucleotides: 9. The germline V gene has CDR1 SGHNT and CDR2 YENEEA. The CDR3 is 15 amino acids. The CDR3 DNA, read in part, is TGTGCCAGCAGCCCCGGTGGACAGGGGAGGACTGAA. Translation: CASSPGGQGRTE. From start to end, the CDR3 is CASSPGGQGRTEAFF.

On this clone: The missing CDR3 end, 3 residues past where the read stops, is filled in from the germline J gene. V usage is TRBV2 and J usage is TRBJ2-3; 7 bases fit TRBD2. Per germline, CDR1 SNHLY and CDR2 FYNNEI. The CDR3 is 10 amino acids. The CDR3 bases that were read are TGTGCCAGTGGGGGGGGTGCG. As protein: CASGGGA. The CDR3 as a whole reads CASGGGAQYF. Based on the CDR3 plus reference TRBV2 and TRBJ2-3, the full variable domain is EPEVTQTPSHQVTQMGQEVILRCVPISNHLYFYWYRQILGQKVEFLVSFYNNEISEKSEIFDDQFSVERPDGSNFTLKIRSTKLEDSAMYFCASGGGAQYFGPGTRLTVL.

Of note for this clone: The read finishes 3 residues shy of the CDR3 end, and the germline J gene is used to complete it. The V call is TRBV7-9, the J call TRBJ1-2; D unclear. Per the germline V gene, CDR1 is SEHNR and CDR2 is FQNEAQ (reference sequence). The CDR3 consists of 13 residues. The DNA read from the CDR3 is TGTGCCAGCAGCTTAGAATGGGCAGATACC. Translation gives CASSLEWADT. The CDR3 as a whole reads CASSLEWADTYTF.

Note on this clone: The read comes to an end 3 residues before the CDR3 does, leaving the germline J gene to fill in the end. The rearrangement uses TRBV5-1 and TRBJ2-7, with TRBD1 as a possible D gene (6 bases). Per germline, CDR1 SGHRS and CDR2 YFSETQ. Trimming shortened V by 4 bases and J by 6 bases, and 17 bases separated the two germline ends. The CDR3 loop spans 14 amino acids. The CDR3: CASSRLPGVGEQYF. CDR3 DNA (partial): TGCGCCAGCAGCAGACTACCAGGGGTTGGCGAG.

In the case of this clone: The read ends 3 residues early relative to the CDR3; the germline J gene fills the gap. The chain couples TRBV30 to TRBJ2-7, with a weak D call TRBD2 (6 bases). CDR1 and CDR2 from the germline V gene are GTSNPN and SVGIG (reference sequence). This CDR3 is 14 amino acids long. The V end lost 0 bases, the J end lost 1 base, and 10 bases lay between the germline ends. CDR3: CAWSVSSVSYEQYF. CDR3 bases read: TGTGCCTGGAGTGTTTCTAGCGTGTCCTACGAG.

As regards this clone: The read halts 3 residues ahead of the CDR3 end, with the missing end drawn from the germline J gene. The rearrangement uses TRBV6-1 and TRBJ1-2; perhaps TRBD1 as D (5 bases). Germline CDR1 reads MNHNS; CDR2 reads SASEGT. The CDR3 extends over 14 amino acids. The DNA read from the CDR3 is TGTGCCAGCAGTGAGCGAAGGGACTCCTACGAC. As protein: CASSERRDSYD. The complete CDR3 protein is CASSERRDSYDYTF.

Of note for this clone: The read is 3 residues too short to cover the CDR3 end, so that end is filled in from the germline J gene. The chain combines TRBV19 with TRBJ2-1; 15 positions match TRBD2. Germline trimming cut 9 bases from V and 7 bases from J; bases unmatched to any gene: 7. This CDR3 is built from 15 residues. CDR1 and CDR2 (germline): LNHDA, SQIVND (reference sequence). The CDR3 region is CASQQGTSGRNEQFF. The CDR3 bases that were read are TGTGCCAGCCAGCAAGGGACTAGCGGGAGGAATGAG.

Turning to this clone: The read comes to an end 3 residues before the CDR3 does, leaving the germline J gene to fill in the end. The V and J genes are TRBV20-1 and TRBJ2-7; maybe TRBD2 (6 bases). Trimming took 0 bases from V and 3 from J, leaving 15 bases between them. CDR3 length: 15 residues. Germline loops: CDR1 DFQATT, CDR2 SNEGSKA (reference sequence). CDR3 DNA, as far as it was read: TGCAGTGCTAGAGATGTGGACGGGGGTGACTACGAG. Protein sequence: CSARDVDGGDYE. The full-length CDR3 reads as CSARDVDGGDYEQYF.

Note on this clone: The read terminates 3 residues before the CDR3 end, so the remaining end is supplied by the germline J gene. J is TRBJ2-3 and V is TRBV5-1; D might be TRBD1 (5 bases). CDR1 and CDR2 (germline): SGHRS, YFSETQ. The length of the CDR3 is 15 residues. The V end was cut by 0 bases, the J end by 2 bases, with 10 bases between. Here the CDR3 reads CASSLGGRITDTQYF. CDR3 bases read: TGCGCCAGCAGCTTGGGGGGCAGGATCACAGATACG.

About this clone: The read terminates 3 residues ahead of where the CDR3 ends, so the germline J gene completes it. The chain has TRBV10-3 and TRBJ1-3; D possibly corresponds to TRBD1 (6 bases). Per the germline V gene, CDR1 is ENHRY and CDR2 is SYGVKD. This CDR3 comprises 15 residues. Trimming pared 3 bases from V and 2 bases from J, leaving 11 bases between. This chain's CDR3 is CAISDHRDAGNTIYF. CDR3 DNA, as far as it was read: TGTGCCATCAGTGACCACAGGGATGCTGGAAACACC.

Worth noting for this clone: The read terminates 3 residues ahead of where the CDR3 ends, so the germline J gene completes it. This rearrangement joins TRBV5-1 to TRBJ1-4, with 7 positions matching TRBD1. Germline V gene sequence: CDR1 SGHRS, CDR2 YFSETQ. This CDR3 is 15 amino acids long. Trimming removed 4 bases from V and 6 bases from J; junction bases left unmatched: 9. The CDR3 bases that were read are TGCGCCAGCAGCAGATACCACGGGACAGATGAAAAA. This codes for CASSRYHGTDEK. The CDR3 in full is CASSRYHGTDEKLFF.

This CDR3 is CASGSCRPGGETQYF. Incomplete CDR3 DNA: TGTGCTAGTGGTTCTTGCCGGCCAGGGGGGGAGACC. This rearrangement joins TRBV12-5 to TRBJ2-5; D possibly corresponds to TRBD1 (7 bases). The DNA ends 3 residues before the CDR3 does, and the rest of the CDR3 is filled in from the germline J gene. Between the trimmed V and J ends, which lost 4 bases and 5 bases, there was a span of 17 bases. There are 15 residues in the CDR3. Looked up from germline, CDR1 is LGHNT and CDR2 is FRNRAP.

Regarding this clone: The CDR3 is cut off 3 residues early in the read; its end comes from the germline J gene. This chain uses TRBV6-2 or TRBV6-3 with TRBJ1-1, with no clear D. Germline CDR1 and CDR2: MNHEY and SVGEGT. The CDR3 runs to 13 residues. Deletions cut 2 bases from V and 4 bases from J, with 8 bases between. The CDR3 spells CASSYEAATEAFF. Partial CDR3 DNA: TGTGCCAGCAGTTACGAGGCGGCCACTGAA.

Worth noting for this clone: The read finishes 3 residues shy of the CDR3 end, and the germline J gene is used to complete it. Other DNA sequences in this specimen translate into the identical CDR3. The chain links TRBV7-9 to TRBJ1-1; 10 positions agree with TRBD1. Germline V gene sequence: CDR1 SEHNR, CDR2 FQNEAQ (reference sequence). The CDR3 totals 15 residues. Incomplete CDR3 DNA: TGTGCCAGCAGCTTGGGGACAGGGGTTATAGAGACC. Protein sequence: CASSLGTGVIET. The entire CDR3 protein is CASSLGTGVIETAFF. Looking up the rest from reference TRBV7-9 and TRBJ1-1 gives the full variable domain: DTGVSQNPRHKITKRGQNVTFRCDPISEHNRLYWYRQTLGQGPEFLTYFQNEAQLEKSRLLSDRFSAERPKGSFSTLEIQRTEQGDSAMYLCASSLGTGVIETAFFGQGTRLTVV.

On this clone itself: Read sequence stops 3 residues before the CDR3 end, and the germline J gene provides the missing end. The chain joins TRBV7-6 to TRBJ2-1, with D maybe TRBD2 (5 bases). V shed 3 bases and J shed 0 bases, with 12 bases lying between them. This CDR3 comprises 16 residues. The V gene's germline CDR1 is SGHVS and CDR2 FNYEAQ. CDR3: CASSLGGRSSYNEQFF. Partial CDR3 DNA: TGTGCCAGCAGCTTGGGCGGGCGGAGCTCCTACAATGAG.

In the case of this clone: The read gets to within 3 residues of the CDR3 end, and the germline J gene fills in the rest. This chain uses TRBV6-9 with TRBJ2-7, with TRBD1 matching over 7 bases. V gave up 7 bases and J gave up 6 bases; unmatched junction bases: 15. Germline values: CDR1 MNHGY, CDR2 SVAAGI. The CDR3 has 15 residues. CDR3 residues: CASNPSTGTHLEQYF. Partial CDR3 DNA: TGTGCCAGCAACCCATCGACAGGGACCCATCTCGAG.

The DNA read from the CDR3 is TGCAGTGCTAGAGATCTCAAGGCCTCCTACAATGAG. As protein: CSARDLKASYNE. The whole CDR3 sequence is CSARDLKASYNEQFF. The chain employs TRBV20-1 and TRBJ2-1; no definite D call. The read gets to within 3 residues of the CDR3 end, and the germline J gene fills in the rest. Germline values: CDR1 DFQATT, CDR2 SNEGSKA (reference sequence). V shed 0 bases and J shed 0 bases, with 9 bases lying between them. The CDR3 has 15 amino acids.

Notes on this clone: Read data end 3 residues before the CDR3 end; the end is taken from the germline J gene. This chain links TRBV7-8 with TRBJ1-2; TRBD1 agrees at 8 bases. The CDR3 extends over 15 amino acids. Germline V lookup: CDR1 SGHVS, CDR2 FQNEAQ. V lost 4 bases to trimming and J lost 7 bases; unmatched junction nucleotides: 11. The CDR3 sequence: CASSSSGTGRGGYTF. The sequenced CDR3 bases are TGTGCCAGCAGCTCCTCCGGGACAGGCCGGGGTGGC.

On this clone: The read ends 3 residues early relative to the CDR3; the germline J gene fills the gap. This chain uses TRBV7-9 with TRBJ1-2, with D uncertain. The CDR3 is 14 residues long. Per germline, CDR1 SEHNR and CDR2 FQNEAQ (reference sequence). Here the CDR3 reads CASSFSNKYNDYTF. The CDR3 DNA, read in part, is TGTGCCAGCAGCTTTTCGAATAAATACAATGAC.

Regarding this clone: Coverage ceases 3 residues before the CDR3 finishes, and the germline J gene fills in the end. The genes are TRBV19 and TRBJ2-7; 9 bases map to TRBD2. The CDR3 contains 15 residues. Germline values: CDR1 LNHDA, CDR2 SQIVND (reference sequence). Trimming removed 4 bases from V and 1 base from J; junction bases left unmatched: 5. CDR3 sequence: CASSTPAGGSYEQYF. Incomplete CDR3 DNA: TGTGCCAGTAGTACCCCAGCGGGAGGTTCCTACGAG.

Worth noting for this clone: Coverage ceases 3 residues before the CDR3 finishes, and the germline J gene fills in the end. J is TRBJ2-3 and V is TRBV19, with D possibly TRBD1 on 7 matching bases. CDR3 length: 15 amino acids. Germline V gene lookup returns CDR1 LNHDA and CDR2 SQIVND (reference sequence). CDR3 DNA, as far as it was read: TGTGCCAGTAGTATAGCGGCAGGGGGGTGGGAGACG. It translates to CASSIAAGGWET. The CDR3 in full is CASSIAAGGWETQYF.